The clone carrying this T cell receptor (beta chain) occurred many times. The TCR beta CDR3 regions underwent amplification from RNA transcripts. HTBI primers primed a first-round RT-PCR, and a second-round multiplex PCR followed. TCRdb reanalysed the multiplex PCR reads using MiXCR and keeps one entry per CDR3 protein. The sample yields approximately 160,000 distinct CDR3 sequences, around two fifths seen once. The entry originates in a study of Graves' ophthalmopathy and Graves' hyperthyroidism. Turning to the study itself: Peripheral blood was gathered at the point of initial diagnosis, before any treatment started.

Moderate-to-severe activity, CAS at least 3, NOSPECS at least 4 and duration under 3 months characterized donors with ophthalmopathy. Clinicians made diagnoses from clinical symptoms, serum thyroxine, TRAb, thyroid ultrasound and orbital computed tomography. Trimming stripped 4 bases from V and 6 bases from J, with 19 bases between. CDR1 SGHRS and CDR2 YFSETQ come from the germline V gene. CDR3 length: 16 amino acids. The chain recombines TRBV5-1 with TRBJ2-2; a weak D match, TRBD1 (5 bases). Sequencing used peripheral blood. This receptor was identified in a man aged 30 to 39 with Graves' ophthalmopathy. The CDR3 DNA reads TGCGCCAGCAGCCCTGGATCGGGCAGGGCAGCCGGGGAGCTGTTTTTT. Amino acid sequence: CASSPGSGRAAGELFF.